The entry below describes one TCR beta chain. No antigen is known for it. The CDR3 has 13 residues. The V segment lost 3 bases and the J segment 4 bases; nucleotides outside the gene matches: 4. Looked up from germline, CDR1 is SGHRS and CDR2 is YFSETQ. Selected positively for CCR7 and CD45RO-negative, naive CD8 cells excluded terminally differentiated effector memory CD45RA+ cells. The repertoire was sequenced with immunoSEQ multiplex PCR; TCRdb's copy has only in-frame clones and lacks some. The data show almost 700,000 clones, about 90% seen once. The data derive from a study of shared clonotypes between healthy human individuals. On the study more broadly: Each donor's CD4 naive and CD4 memory cells filled three plates apiece, CD8 naive two, and CD8 memory one. General study results and limits: Sampling covered blood only; tissue repertoires likely differ. Richness estimates generally favored naive over memory subsets.

Sequenced material: naive CD8+ T cells sorted from blood. The source of this sequence is a man younger than 40 in good health. The chain joins TRBV5-1 to TRBJ2-7, with TRBD1 identical over 7 bases. This CDR3 reads CASSWGQLYEQYF. CDR3 nucleotides: TGCGCCAGCAGCTGGGGACAGCTTTACGAGCAGTACTTC.